This T cell receptor (beta chain) was documented in a study of T cell responses to AZD1222 COVID-19 vaccine. Method: immunoSEQ multiplex PCR; TCRdb's copy keeps in-frame clones and lacks some. This sample has 95,000 to 150,000 clones, with 70% to 85% found just once. Findings of the study overall: Clonal diversity was possibly underestimated, and white British individuals and females predominated among donors.

Of note for this clone: Its antigen is still unknown.

After removal of 0 bases from V and 5 bases from J, the junction contained 3 bases not matched to a gene. The CDR3 length is 15 residues. CDR1 and CDR2 (germline): SGHNT, YYREEE (reference sequence). The genes are TRBV5-4 and TRBJ2-3, with TRBD2 identical over 10 bases. This clonotype originated in an adult who received the AZD1222 COVID-19 vaccine. The sequenced sample was peripheral blood, obtained 28 days after the second AZD1222 dose. CDR3 sequence: CASSLATSGVDTQYF. The CDR3, as DNA: TGTGCCAGCAGCTTGGCTACTAGCGGGGTAGATACGCAGTATTTT.